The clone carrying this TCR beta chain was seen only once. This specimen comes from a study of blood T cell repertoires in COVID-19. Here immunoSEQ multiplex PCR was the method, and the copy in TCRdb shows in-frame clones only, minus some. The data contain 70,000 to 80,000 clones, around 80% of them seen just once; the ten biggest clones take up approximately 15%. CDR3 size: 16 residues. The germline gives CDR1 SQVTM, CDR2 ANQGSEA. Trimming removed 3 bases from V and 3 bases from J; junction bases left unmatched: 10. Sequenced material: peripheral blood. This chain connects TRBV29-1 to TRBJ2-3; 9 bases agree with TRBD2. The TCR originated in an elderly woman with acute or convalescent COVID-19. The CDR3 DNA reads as TGCAGCGTTGAGGCGACTAGCGGCCTTAGAACAGATACGCAGTATTTT. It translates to CSVEATSGLRTDTQYF.